These T cell receptor beta chains were read from a single sample in a study of OX40 agonist ivuxolimab in advanced cancers. Profiling relied on immunoSEQ multiplex PCR, and the TCRdb table lists in-frame clones only, not all of them. The profile shows tens of thousands of clones, about 76% of them singletons. Specimen: CD4+ or CD8+ T cells sorted from blood, collected in a trial of the OX40 agonist ivuxolimab. The origin of the receptors is an adult with an advanced solid tumor such as melanoma, head and neck, liver or kidney cancer. Both conserved end residues are part of each CDR3. D genes are given only for firm matches. Clone size is stated in some rows and not others, as once, few, many or a class when expanded.

V gene	clone size	CDR3 length	J gene	D gene	CDR3 protein	CDR3 DNA
TRBV2	-	14	TRBJ2-1	TRBD2	CATGLAGAGNEQFF	TGTGCCACCGGACTAGCGGGAGCAGGAAATGAGCAGTTCTTC
TRBV29-1	once	13	TRBJ2-2	TRBD2	CSARDYYTGELFF	TGCAGCGCCCGGGACTACTACACCGGGGAGCTGTTTTTT
TRBV7-2	-	15	TRBJ2-1	-	CASSPGSQAYNEQFF	TGTGCCAGCAGCCCAGGTTCCCAGGCATACAATGAGCAGTTCTTC
TRBV6-5	few	15	TRBJ2-1	TRBD1	CASSPGTGGFNEQFF	TGTGCCAGCAGTCCCGGGACAGGGGGTTTCAATGAGCAGTTCTTC
TRBV6-5	-	14	TRBJ2-7	-	CAGETWQDSYEQYF	TGTGCCGGCGAGACGTGGCAGGACTCCTACGAGCAGTACTTC
TRBV28	-	15	TRBJ1-1	-	CASSLLGDSDTEAFF	TGTGCCAGCAGTTTATTGGGGGATTCGGACACTGAAGCTTTCTTT
TRBV6-1	-	17	TRBJ1-2	TRBD1	CASSDWTGGPSNYGYTF	TGTGCCAGCAGTGATTGGACAGGGGGCCCCTCTAACTATGGCTACACCTTC
TRBV10-1	-	14	TRBJ2-2	-	CASSELRNTGELFF	TGCGCCAGCAGTGAGTTGCGGAACACCGGGGAGCTGTTTTTT
TRBV27	-	14	TRBJ2-1	-	CASSFSRSYNEQFF	TGTGCCAGCAGTTTTAGCAGGTCCTACAATGAGCAGTTCTTC
TRBV28	few	13	TRBJ1-4	-	CASSTDRNEKLFF	TGTGCCAGCAGTACGGACAGAAATGAAAAACTGTTTTTT
TRBV4-1	-	14	TRBJ2-7	-	CASSPLPTNYEQYF	TGCGCCAGCAGCCCCCTTCCCACAAATTACGAGCAGTACTTC
TRBV7-9	-	14	TRBJ1-1	TRBD1	CASSDLSGGTEAFF	TGTGCCAGCAGCGACCTGTCAGGGGGCACTGAAGCTTTCTTT
TRBV10-2	-	14	TRBJ2-5	-	CASSVRGNGETQYF	TGCGCCAGCAGTGTTCGGGGAAACGGGGAGACCCAGTACTTC
TRBV5-6	-	16	TRBJ2-1	TRBD1	CASSLRETGGHNEQFF	TGTGCCAGCAGCCTCCGGGAGACAGGGGGCCACAATGAGCAGTTCTTC
TRBV4-3	few	14	TRBJ1-2	-	CASSQGGGNYGYTF	TGCGCCAGCAGCCAAGGTGGCGGTAACTATGGCTACACCTTC
TRBV29-1	-	14	TRBJ2-1	-	CSVDSDLSYNEQFF	TGCAGCGTTGACTCGGACCTCTCCTACAATGAGCAGTTCTTC
TRBV7-6	-	15	TRBJ2-7	-	CASSSEVGPAYEQYF	TGTGCCAGCAGCTCCGAGGTGGGGCCGGCCTACGAGCAGTACTTC
TRBV4-3	-	16	TRBJ2-5	-	CASSQDRAGTGETQYF	TGCGCCAGCAGCCAAGATCGGGCAGGAACGGGAGAGACCCAGTACTTC
TRBV7-9	-	12	TRBJ1-1	-	CASSLVGVEAFF	TGTGCCAGCAGCTTAGTAGGGGTGGAAGCTTTCTTT
TRBV9	-	16	TRBJ1-1	TRBD1	CASSVRPGQGITEAFF	TGTGCCAGCAGCGTTCGTCCGGGACAGGGGATAACTGAAGCTTTCTTT
TRBV9	-	13	TRBJ2-7	-	CASSVGTTYEQYF	TGTGCCAGCAGCGTAGGGACCACCTACGAGCAGTACTTC
TRBV6-4	-	14	TRBJ1-1	-	CASSLRGQNTEAFF	TGTGCCAGCAGTCTTAGAGGACAGAACACTGAAGCTTTCTTT
TRBV21-1	-	14	TRBJ2-3	-	CASREVNGADTQYF	TGTGCCAGCAGAGAGGTGAATGGGGCAGATACGCAGTATTTT
TRBV19	-	13	TRBJ1-5	-	CASSMQGLQPQHF	TGTGCCAGTAGTATGCAGGGTCTTCAGCCCCAGCATTTT